The 15 T cell receptor beta chains given below trace back to one sample, sequenced in a study of OX40 agonist ivuxolimab in advanced cancers. The library was made by the immunoSEQ multiplex PCR assay. Entries here come from immuneACCESS through TCRdb and include only in-frame sequences with V and J called. Some clones fail to appear in such tables; in the studies checked, an unresolved V gene covers under half of the shortfall, and the cause of the remainder is unknown. Counted in this sample were 30,000 to 40,000 clones; about 89% of them appeared once. The ten largest account for about 0.6% of the sample. The sample consisted of CD4+ or CD8+ T cells sorted from blood, taken in a trial of the OX40 agonist ivuxolimab. Source of these receptors: an adult with an advanced solid tumor such as melanoma, head and neck, liver or kidney cancer.

This rearrangement joins TRBV29-1 to TRBJ1-2, with D perhaps matching TRBD1 (5 bases). This CDR3 spans 11 amino acids. Per the germline V gene, CDR1 is SQVTM and CDR2 is ANQGSEA. V dropped 3 bases and J dropped 7 bases, with 9 bases sitting between them. CDR3 residues: CSVEYGAGYTF. CDR3 coding DNA: TGCAGCGTTGAGTATGGGGCTGGCTACACCTTC.

This chain links TRBV5-1 with TRBJ2-3; tentative D call: TRBD2 (5 bases). The CDR3 is 15 amino acids. With 0 bases removed from V and 0 bases from J, the gap between germline ends came to 8 bases. Germline CDR1 and CDR2: SGHRS and YFSETQ. The CDR3 nucleotides are TGCGCCAGCAGCTTGGCGGGGTTTAGCACAGATACGCAGTATTTT. Its translation: CASSLAGFSTDTQYF.

This chain links TRBV6-6 with TRBJ2-3; tentatively, D is TRBD1 (5 bases). Trimming left V 6 bases short and J 1 base short, with 8 bases between. The V gene's germline CDR1 is MNHNY and CDR2 SVGAGI (reference sequence). The CDR3 is 13 residues long. The CDR3 protein is CASSPQGTDTQYF. CDR3 in DNA: TGTGCCAGCAGCCCACAGGGCACAGATACGCAGTATTTT.

The CDR3, as DNA: TGTGCCAGCAGCATCCTAGCGGGGGGGTACAATGAGCAGTTCTTC. Translating it yields CASSILAGGYNEQFF. The chain is built from TRBV7-9 and TRBJ2-1, with 12 bases identical to TRBD2. The germline gives CDR1 SEHNR, CDR2 FQNEAQ (reference sequence). The CDR3 is made up of 15 amino acids. Trimming took 5 bases from V and 4 from J; bases not matched to a gene: 3.

This chain joins TRBV11-3 and TRBJ2-1, with D possibly being TRBD2 (6 bases). The CDR3 extends over 14 amino acids. Deletions cut 5 bases from V and 5 bases from J, with 13 bases between. The germline V gene encodes CDR1 SGHNT and CDR2 YENEEA. As DNA, the CDR3 is TGTGCCAGCAGCGGGGGGACGGGGAACAATGAGCAGTTCTTC. Translation: CASSGGTGNNEQFF. The whole variable domain, filled in from reference TRBV11-3 and TRBJ2-1, reads EAGVVQSPRYKIIEKKQPVAFWCNPISGHNTLYWYLQNLGQGPELLIRYENEEAVDDSQLPKDRFSAERLKGVDSTLKIQPAELGDSAVYLCASSGGTGNNEQFFGPGTRLTVL.

This clone was recorded only once. This rearrangement joins TRBV9 to TRBJ1-3; 10 nucleotides line up with TRBD1. Trimming cost V 3 bases and J 0 bases; bases outside gene matches: 3. This CDR3 spans 16 amino acids. Germline CDR1 reads SGDLS; CDR2 reads YYNGEE. CDR3 DNA sequence: TGTGCCAGCAGCGCCGGGACAGGGGCCTCTGGAAACACCATATATTTT. Amino acid sequence: CASSAGTGASGNTIYF.

The V gene is TRBV7-5, the J gene TRBJ1-1. TRBV7-5 is flagged as a pseudogene. The CDR3 covers 13 residues. The CDR3 sequence: CVRSCNSCAEAFF. CDR3 bases: TGTGTCAGAAGCTGTAATAGTTGCGCTGAAGCTTTCTTT.

The chain links TRBV6-6 to TRBJ2-2; D not certain. Germline V gene sequence: CDR1 MNHNY, CDR2 SVGAGI (reference sequence). Deletions cut 8 bases from V and 5 bases from J, with 6 bases between. This CDR3 has 11 residues. The DNA of the CDR3 is TGTGCCAGCGTCTGGACCGGGGAGCTGTTTTTT. It encodes CASVWTGELFF.

The chain carries TRBV11-2 and TRBJ1-6, with TRBD1 as a possible D gene (6 bases). In germline, CDR1 is SGHAT, CDR2 FQNNGV. Trimming cost V 6 bases and J 10 bases, with 19 bases left between them. CDR3 length: 15 amino acids. The CDR3 protein is CASRYTRAGESPLHF. In DNA, the CDR3 is TGTGCCAGCAGGTACACCCGGGCAGGGGAATCACCCCTCCACTTT.

In DNA, the CDR3 is TGTGCCATCAGTGATAGTGGAGACACTGAAGCTTTCTTT. This encodes CAISDSGDTEAFF. The chain uses TRBV10-3 and TRBJ1-1; D uncertain. This CDR3 spans 13 amino acids. Trimming removed 3 bases from V and 3 bases from J, with 8 bases in between. Germline CDR1 reads ENHRY; CDR2 reads SYGVKD.

V usage is TRBV2 and J usage is TRBJ2-1; D could derive from TRBD1 or TRBD2 (5 bases each). V was clipped by 1 base and J by 6 bases, with 10 bases between them. CDR3 length: 14 residues. The germline V gene has CDR1 SNHLY and CDR2 FYNNEI. This chain's CDR3 is CASSEGRAGNEQFF. CDR3 DNA: TGTGCCAGCAGTGAAGGCAGGGCGGGCAATGAGCAGTTCTTC.

This clone was detected only a few times. The chain couples TRBV6-1 to TRBJ1-5; D remains ambiguous. Germline assignment: CDR1 MNHNS and CDR2 SASEGT. This CDR3 is 13 amino acids long. Trimming took off 0 bases at V and 7 bases at J, with 7 bases between the two ends. CDR3 residues: CASSEAFEQPQHF. CDR3 nucleotides: TGTGCCAGCAGTGAAGCATTTGAACAGCCCCAGCATTTT.

In its sample, this clone was seen once. J is TRBJ1-1 and V is TRBV18; D might be TRBD1 (6 bases). Germline CDR1 is KGHSH and CDR2 is LQKENI. The V gene lost 4 bases and the J gene lost 1 base, with 7 bases spanning the gap. The CDR3 contains 13 residues. The CDR3 coding sequence is TGTGCCAGCTCACAGGGGGAGAACACTGAAGCTTTCTTT. This sequence encodes CASSQGENTEAFF.

The genes are TRBV19 and TRBJ2-5, with unresolved D. Germline CDR1 LNHDA, CDR2 SQIVND (reference sequence). The CDR3 loop spans 13 amino acids. V lost 8 bases and J lost 2, with 12 bases in between. The CDR3 region is CASSRAPQETQYF. The CDR3 nucleotides are TGTGCCAGTTCTAGGGCACCTCAAGAGACCCAGTACTTC.

The CDR3: CASSELAPANTGELFF. The CDR3 DNA reads TGTGCCAGCAGTGAACTAGCTCCCGCGAACACCGGGGAGCTGTTTTTT. The chain combines TRBV2 with TRBJ2-2; a weak D match, TRBD2 (5 bases). V was clipped by 2 bases and J by 0 bases, with 10 bases between them. CDR1 is SNHLY and CDR2 is FYNNEI in the germline V gene. The CDR3 has 16 amino acids.